This entry features one T cell receptor beta chain sequence. The sample comes from a study of blood T cell repertoires in COVID-19. Study context: PBMCs, B-cell-depleted T cells, or T cells provided the cDNA or gDNA that made up the material.

Study processing details: The authors estimated nucleated cell counts from reference gene primer amplification. Only in-frame clones appear in the TCRdb table, and some are missing; sequencing was by immunoSEQ multiplex PCR. V and J calls and clone size are copied from that table; D and trimming were computed from the DNA. The repertoire holds 450,000 to 500,000 clones, more than 85% seen once, with around 7.9% in the top ten. Across about 22 US areas, participants ranged in age from 18 to 89 years. The germline V gene has CDR1 LGHDT and CDR2 YNNKEL (reference sequence). The CDR3 sequence is 14 residues long. The V gene lost 4 bases and the J gene lost 2 bases, with 12 bases spanning the gap.

The sample was PBMCs or T cells enriched from blood (not recorded which). The V call is TRBV3-1 (or the pseudogene TRBV3-2), the J call TRBJ2-7, with a tentative D call TRBD1 (6 bases). The receptor comes from a woman aged 60-70 years who had recovered from COVID-19. The CDR3 sequence: CASSRDTTTYEQYF. The CDR3 nucleotides are TGTGCCAGCAGCCGGGACACGACTACCTACGAGCAGTACTTC.